The 10 T cell receptor beta chains below were found in one sample sequenced in a study of technical replicates of blood from a handful of donors. TCRdb keeps only in-frame clones here, not all; method: immunoSEQ multiplex PCR. The sample lists 11,000 to 15,000 clones, almost 85% occurring once. The sequenced sample consisted of PBMCs. These TCRs come from a human donor in good health.

The J gene is TRBJ2-1, the V gene TRBV1; the tabulated D call, TRBD2, remains unverified against the DNA. TRBV1 is deemed a pseudogene. This CDR3 has 20 residues. The CDR3 spells CTSNTLPGLAGGPSYNEQFF. CDR3 DNA sequence: TGCACCAGCAACACATTACCGGGACTAGCGGGAGGGCCATCCTACAATGAGCAGTTCTTC.

This clone was seen a single time. This sequence joins TRBV7-9 and TRBJ1-1, with D perhaps matching TRBD1 (5 bases). With 3 bases removed from V and 1 base from J, the gap between germline ends came to 9 bases. CDR1 and CDR2 from the germline V gene are SEHNR and FQNEAQ (reference sequence). CDR3 size: 14 residues. The CDR3, as DNA: TGTGCCAGCAGCTTGCAGGGTGGGAACACTGAAGCTTTCTTT. Residues: CASSLQGGNTEAFF. Based on the CDR3 plus reference TRBV7-9 and TRBJ1-1, the full variable domain is DTGVSQNPRHKITKRGQNVTFRCDPISEHNRLYWYRQTLGQGPEFLTYFQNEAQLEKSRLLSDRFSAERPKGSFSTLEIQRTEQGDSAMYLCASSLQGGNTEAFFGQGTRLTVV.

The rearrangement uses TRBV7-7 and TRBJ2-7; TRBD2 matches at 9 bases. Germline CDR1 and CDR2: SSHAT and FNYEAQ (reference sequence). Losses at the gene ends were 2 bases for V and 5 bases for J; bases not matched to a gene: 16. CDR3 size: 18 residues. The CDR3 loop reads CASSLRVASGKVFHEQYF. The CDR3 DNA is TGTGCCAGCAGCTTAAGGGTCGCTAGCGGGAAGGTTTTTCACGAGCAGTACTTC.

The table lists this clone with a count of one. This chain uses TRBV27 with TRBJ2-7, with 11 bases matching TRBD2. The CDR3 has 15 residues. The germline V gene encodes CDR1 MNHEY and CDR2 SMNVEV (reference sequence). The V and J ends lost 4 bases and 2 bases, in that order; junction bases with no gene match: 4. CDR3 sequence reads: CASSSLAGDPYEQYF. The CDR3 nucleotides read TGTGCCAGCAGTTCACTAGCGGGAGACCCCTACGAGCAGTACTTC.

The gene calls are TRBV7-2 and TRBJ2-5; 7 bases are shared with TRBD2. CDR1 is SGHTA and CDR2 is FQGNSA in the germline V gene. The CDR3 runs to 16 residues. Losses at the gene ends were 7 bases for V and 4 bases for J; bases not matched to a gene: 15. DNA for the CDR3: TGTGCCAGCATCAATAGAGCGGGATACGGGCGAGAGACCCAGTACTTC. It encodes CASINRAGYGRETQYF.

This chain uses TRBV7-3 with TRBJ2-3; 7 bases match TRBD2. Germline CDR1 and CDR2: SGHTA and FQGTGA. With 1 base clipped from V and 2 bases from J, the junction kept 3 bases outside the gene matches. The CDR3 consists of 15 residues. The CDR3 protein is CASSLRGGVTDTQYF. The CDR3 region has the DNA TGTGCCAGCAGCTTAAGGGGGGGTGTCACAGATACGCAGTATTTT.

Details on this clone: The junction does not match germline at one end; this may be a read error. This sequence joins TRBV10-1 and TRBJ2-3; 12 bases are shared with TRBD2. Germline V gene data show CDR1 as WNHNN and CDR2 as SYGVQD (reference sequence). The CDR3 covers 16 residues. The CDR3 loop is CRFALAGGQGTDTQYF. CDR3 in DNA: TGTCGTTTTGCTCTAGCGGGAGGGCAAGGCACAGATACGCAGTATTTT.

V and J are TRBV2 and TRBJ2-5; TRBD1 aligns across 12 bases. Germline assignment: CDR1 SNHLY and CDR2 FYNNEI. V shed 7 bases, J shed 5 bases, and the junction held 8 bases outside the gene matches. This CDR3 comprises 15 residues. The CDR3 DNA follows: TGTGCCAGCACCAGGGACAGGGGGCGCGTTGAGACCCAGTACTTC. Translated: CASTRDRGRVETQYF.

The CDR3 here is CASSRGGRETQYF. The CDR3 region has the DNA TGTGCCAGTAGTAGGGGAGGTAGAGAGACCCAGTACTTC. The chain employs TRBV19 and TRBJ2-5, with D perhaps matching TRBD2 (6 bases). The V and J ends lost 4 bases and 4 bases respectively, with 10 bases between them. From germline, CDR1 is LNHDA and CDR2 SQIVND (reference sequence). The CDR3 has 13 amino acids.

Points on this clone: The same CDR3 arises from other DNA sequences in this sample as well. V and J are TRBV25-1 and TRBJ2-1; weak D call: TRBD2 (6 bases). The CDR3 totals 15 residues. CDR1 is MGHDK and CDR2 is SYGVNS in the germline V gene. With 3 bases removed from V and 0 bases from J, the gap between germline ends came to 9 bases. The CDR3 DNA sequence: TGTGCCAGCAGTGAGACCGGGGGCTCCTACAATGAGCAGTTCTTC. This encodes CASSETGGSYNEQFF.